The clone carrying this T cell receptor beta chain appeared a few times. After isolation, RNA underwent reverse transcription to generate cDNA as the sequencing template. TCRdb keeps only in-frame clones here, not all; method: immunoSEQ multiplex PCR. The profile shows 150,000 or so clones, 85% to 90% of them singletons. Both peripheral blood and punch biopsies of lesional scalp skin were obtained from patients who had alopecia areata. This sample stems from a study of CD8+ T cells in alopecia areata. V shed 7 bases and J 2 bases; nucleotides not matched to a gene: 13. CDR1 SGHVS and CDR2 FNYEAQ come from the germline V gene. CDR3 length: 16 residues.

The input for sequencing was CD8+ T cells sorted from blood, taken at week 0. This receptor was obtained from a human donor with alopecia areata. This sequence joins TRBV7-6 and TRBJ2-7; TRBD2 agrees at 8 bases. This chain's CDR3 is CASTPGMSGSTYEQYF. The CDR3 DNA follows: TGTGCCAGCACCCCGGGAATGAGCGGGAGTACCTACGAGCAGTACTTC. Together with reference TRBV7-6 and TRBJ2-7, the CDR3 gives the full variable domain: GAGVSQSPRYKVTKRGQDVALRCDPISGHVSLYWYRQALGQGPEFLTYFNYEAQQDKSGLPNDRFSAERPEGSISTLTIQRTEQRDSAMYRCASTPGMSGSTYEQYFGPGTRLTVT.